The clone carrying this T cell receptor beta chain was counted between two and nine times. Produced via immunoSEQ multiplex PCR; TCRdb's table is partial and in-frame only. The table has about 140,000 clones, about four fifths seen once. The data stem from a study of blood T cell repertoires in COVID-19. This CDR3 is built from 18 residues. Losses at the gene ends were 2 bases for V and 0 bases for J; bases not matched to a gene: 8. CDR1 SGHRS and CDR2 YFSETQ come from the germline V gene. The receptor's source is a human donor in a cohort sampled during active COVID-19. Sequenced input: peripheral blood. The chain links TRBV5-1 to TRBJ2-6, with 7 bases that match TRBD1. The CDR3 DNA sequence: TGCGCCAGCAGCTTTTTGGGGGACAGATTCTCTGGGGCCAACGTCCTGACTTTC. Translation: CASSFLGDRFSGANVLTF.